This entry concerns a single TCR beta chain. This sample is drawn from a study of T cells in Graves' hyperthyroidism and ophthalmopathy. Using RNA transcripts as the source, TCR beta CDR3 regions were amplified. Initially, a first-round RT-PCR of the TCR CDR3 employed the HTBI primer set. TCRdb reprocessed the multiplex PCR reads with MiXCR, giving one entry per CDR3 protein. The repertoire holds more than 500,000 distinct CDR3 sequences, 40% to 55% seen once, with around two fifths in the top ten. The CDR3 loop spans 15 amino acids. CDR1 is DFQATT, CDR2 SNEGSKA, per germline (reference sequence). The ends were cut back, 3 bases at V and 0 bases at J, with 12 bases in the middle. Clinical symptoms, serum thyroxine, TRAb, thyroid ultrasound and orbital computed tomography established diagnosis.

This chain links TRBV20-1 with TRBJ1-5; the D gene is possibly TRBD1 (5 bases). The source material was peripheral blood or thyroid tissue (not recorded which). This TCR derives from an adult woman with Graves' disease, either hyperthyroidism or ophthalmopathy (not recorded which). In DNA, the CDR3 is TGCAGTGCTAGGGACACGGGGGGTAGCAATCAGCCCCAGCATTTT. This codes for CSARDTGGSNQPQHF.